This entry is about one T cell receptor (beta chain). Antigen unknown. Investigators isolated RNA and reverse transcribed it into cDNA to act as the sequencing template. The method was immunoSEQ multiplex PCR; TCRdb's version includes in-frame clones alone and lacks a portion of them. Here the sample spans about 120,000 clones, 53% being singletons. Regarding treatment: oral pan-JAK inhibitor, 5-10 mg twice daily. Isolation of CD4+ and CD8+ T cells from PBMCs was achieved by sorting. This record belongs to a study of CD8+ T cells in alopecia areata. Study-level points and caveats: Lesional scalp, notably in alopecia totalis/universalis, had clonality above that of normal scalp.

The CDR3 consists of 10 residues. Trimming shortened V by 5 bases and J by 4 bases, and 5 bases separated the two germline ends. Germline V gene data show CDR1 as GTSNPN and CDR2 as SVGIG (reference sequence). This TCR was recovered from a human donor with alopecia areata. V gene TRBV30 combines with J gene TRBJ1-1; no firm D call. The source was CD4+ T cells sorted from blood, collected at week 4, from a patient treated with tofacitinib. CDR3: CAWGATEAFF. In DNA form, the CDR3 reads TGTGCCTGGGGAGCCACTGAAGCTTTCTTT.